The subject of this entry is one TCR beta chain. The data belong to a study of OX40 agonist ivuxolimab in advanced cancers. The method was immunoSEQ multiplex PCR; TCRdb's version includes in-frame clones alone and lacks a portion of them. The data show about 69,000 clones, around 91% seen once. This CDR3 is 13 amino acids long. The V end lost 5 bases, the J end lost 1 base, and 8 bases lay between the germline ends. Germline CDR1 and CDR2: SGHTA and FQGTGA. The receptor's source is an adult with an advanced solid tumor such as melanoma, head and neck, liver or kidney cancer. Sequences were derived from CD4+ or CD8+ T cells sorted from blood, sampled in a trial of the OX40 agonist ivuxolimab. The chain is built from TRBV7-3 and TRBJ1-1; D unresolved. The chain's CDR3 is CASSTTRNTEAFF. In DNA form, the CDR3 reads TGTGCCAGCAGCACTACCAGGAACACTGAAGCTTTCTTT.